This T cell receptor (beta chain) was obtained from a study of T cells after posttransplantation cyclophosphamide. Regarding the study as a whole: Tissue-infiltrating T cells from skin or gut overlapped little with blood T cells. Later post-transplant blood repertoires were often dominated by donor CD8+ memory clones.

There are 14 residues in the CDR3. V dropped 2 bases and J dropped 5 bases, with 12 bases sitting between them. The germline gives CDR1 MNHNY, CDR2 SVGAGI (reference sequence). Only in-frame clones appear in the TCRdb table, and some are missing; sequencing was by immunoSEQ multiplex PCR. The table has tens of thousands of clones, roughly 86% seen once. Notes on this clone: Its specificity is not known.

Sequencing was carried out using PBMCs. This sequence originates from a man aged 25 to 45 with a blood cancer, CMV-positive, and with a related stem cell donor. This chain links TRBV6-6 with TRBJ2-5; maybe TRBD2 (5 bases). The chain's CDR3 is CASSYEGLGETQYF. DNA for the CDR3: TGTGCCAGCAGTTACGAGGGTCTTGGGGAGACCCAGTACTTC.